This T cell receptor (beta chain) was obtained from a study of low-dose radiotherapy and immunotherapy resistance in tumors. TRAV- and TRBV-specific primers, spanning alpha and beta chains, primed first-strand cDNA. TCR amplification involved 20 PCR cycles with a constant-region primer and V-primer adapter. TCRdb processed the reads anew with MiXCR; each CDR3 protein has one entry. The table lists nearly 60,000 distinct CDR3 sequences, about 23% of them singletons. Time point here: after trial treatment. Treatment in this sample: LDRT plus nivolumab, ipilimumab, low-dose cyclophosphamide and aspirin (RACIN trial). CDR1 is GTSNPN and CDR2 is SVGIG in the germline V gene (reference sequence). The CDR3 runs 15 residues. The V end was cut by 3 bases, the J end by 2 bases, with 16 bases between. This clonotype was seen at least ten times.

The receptor was derived from a male donor with prostate cancer. This chain uses TRBV30 with TRBJ1-1, with a weak D call TRBD1 (5 bases). Specimen: PBMCs, collected after low-dose radiotherapy plus immunotherapy. CDR3 amino acids: CAWRPPGSDNTEAFF. The DNA of the CDR3 is TGTGCCTGGAGACCACCAGGGTCGGACAACACTGAAGCTTTCTTT.